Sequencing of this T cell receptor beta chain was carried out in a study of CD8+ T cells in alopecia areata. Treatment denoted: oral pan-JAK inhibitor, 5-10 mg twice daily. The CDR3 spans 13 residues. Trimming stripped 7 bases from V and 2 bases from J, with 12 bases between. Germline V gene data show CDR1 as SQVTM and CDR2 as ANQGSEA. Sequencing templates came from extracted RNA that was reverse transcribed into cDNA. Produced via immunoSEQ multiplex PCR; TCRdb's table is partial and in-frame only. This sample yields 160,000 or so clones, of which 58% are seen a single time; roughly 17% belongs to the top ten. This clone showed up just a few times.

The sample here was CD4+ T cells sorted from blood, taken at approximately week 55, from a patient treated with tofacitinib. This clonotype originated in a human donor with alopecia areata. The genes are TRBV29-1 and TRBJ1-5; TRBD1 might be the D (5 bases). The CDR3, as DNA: TGCAGCGCTGGGGGAACCGGCAATCAGCCCCAGCATTTT. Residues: CSAGGTGNQPQHF.